This is a list of T cell receptor beta chains from one sample in a study of T cell responses to AZD1222 COVID-19 vaccine. Some clones are missing from TCRdb's copy, which holds only in-frame ones; the method was immunoSEQ multiplex PCR. This table has 130,000 to 150,000 clones, over 80% appearing once. This material consisted of peripheral blood, taken on day 0 of MenACWY control vaccination. The source is an adult in good health. Both conserved end residues are part of each CDR3. A D gene is named only where the DNA matches it firmly. Rows may omit the clone size; those that give it use once, few, many or a size class.

cdr3_nt,cdr3_aa,v_call,d_call,j_call,clone_size
TGTGCCTGGAGTGTACCCCGAGGGACCTCTTATGGCTACACCTTC,CAWSVPRGTSYGYTF,TRBV30,.,TRBJ1-2,.
TGTGCCAGCAGCGTAGCAGGTCCGGGTAGCACTGAAGCTTTCTTT,CASSVAGPGSTEAFF,TRBV9,.,TRBJ1-1,once
TGTGCCAGCAGCTTAATAGTCAACTCCTACGAGCAGTACTTC,CASSLIVNSYEQYF,TRBV7-8,.,TRBJ2-7,few
TGTGCCAGTAGAGTCAGATCCTACGAGCAGTACTTC,CASRVRSYEQYF,TRBV19,.,TRBJ2-7,.
TGTGCCAGCAGTACCGAAGAGGGGGACGGACTATTCTACGAGCAGTACTTC,CASSTEEGDGLFYEQYF,TRBV27,.,TRBJ2-7,few
TGTGCCAGCAGCTCTTCCCCCTTGGACAGCCGGGAGCAGTACTTC,CASSSSPLDSREQYF,TRBV9,.,TRBJ2-7,.
TGTGCCAGCAGCACTCCGCAGGGGTACAGTGGCTACACCTTC,CASSTPQGYSGYTF,TRBV7-3,.,TRBJ1-2,.
TGTGCCAGCTCAAACCGACAGGGAAATGGCAATCAGCCCCAGCATTTT,CASSNRQGNGNQPQHF,TRBV18,TRBD1,TRBJ1-5,.
TGTGCCAGTAGTATTGGCAGAAACTATGGCTACACCTTC,CASSIGRNYGYTF,TRBV19,.,TRBJ1-2,.
TGCGCCAGCAGCCCCACTGGCGCGGCCTCCTACGAGCAGTACTTC,CASSPTGAASYEQYF,TRBV5-1,.,TRBJ2-7,.
TGTGCCAGCAGTCCAGGGGGGGGCCCCTATGGCTACACCTTC,CASSPGGGPYGYTF,TRBV28,TRBD1,TRBJ1-2,.
TGCGCCAGCAGCCGGCAAACAGGGGGTGAGCAGTTCTTC,CASSRQTGGEQFF,TRBV10-1,TRBD1,TRBJ2-1,.
TGTGCCAGCATGGAATCGAGCGGAGTAGGACCCTTC,CASMESSGVGPF,TRBV2,.,TRBJ2-7,.
TGCGCCAGCAGCTTGGTGGGGGTTGCGGGACAGCCCCAGCATTTT,CASSLVGVAGQPQHF,TRBV5-1,.,TRBJ1-5,.
TGTGCCAGCAGTTTCCGGGACAACTCCTACGAGCAGTACTTC,CASSFRDNSYEQYF,TRBV27,.,TRBJ2-7,.
TGCGCCAGCAGTCTGAAGGGGCAGGGGGGCGAGCAGTACTTC,CASSLKGQGGEQYF,TRBV10-1,.,TRBJ2-7,.
TGTGCCAGTACCTCGGGACAGAAGTTCGGACAGCCCCAGCATTTT,CASTSGQKFGQPQHF,TRBV19,TRBD1,TRBJ1-5,.
TGTGCCAGCAGTACCGGCCGGCGGGAAAAACTGTTTTTT,CASSTGRREKLFF,TRBV6-5,.,TRBJ1-4,few
TGTGCCAGCACCATCATCCATACACCGAATTCTGGAAACACCATATATTTT,CASTIIHTPNSGNTIYF,TRBV2,.,TRBJ1-3,.
TGTGCCAGCACTGAGGCCGGGGTTAGCACAGATACGCAGTATTTT,CASTEAGVSTDTQYF,TRBV7-3,.,TRBJ2-3,.
TGTGCCAGCAAAACGACAGGAATGAACACTGAAGCTTTCTTT,CASKTTGMNTEAFF,TRBV6-5,.,TRBJ1-1,.
TGCAGTGCTAGTCCCGATAGTAATGAAAAACTGTTTTTT,CSASPDSNEKLFF,TRBV20-1,.,TRBJ1-4,.
TGTGCCAGCAGTAGGAGGCTCGGGAATTCACCCCTCCACTTT,CASSRRLGNSPLHF,TRBV5-5,.,TRBJ1-6,.
TGCGCCAGCAGCTCCCGCGTCCGGGCTGCTACCTACAATGAGCAGTTCTTC,CASSSRVRAATYNEQFF,TRBV5-1,.,TRBJ2-1,.
TGTGCCAGCAGCCAAACGGGGCCGGGAGTCTCCTATAATTCACCCCTCCACTTT,CASSQTGPGVSYNSPLHF,TRBV7-9,.,TRBJ1-6,.
TGTGCCAGCAGCCTCTCCCTCAACAGGGAAACCGAGCAGTACTTC,CASSLSLNRETEQYF,TRBV7-2,.,TRBJ2-7,.
TGTGCCAGCAGCCCCGGGGATTGGAGCTCCTACAATGAGCAGTTCTTC,CASSPGDWSSYNEQFF,TRBV4-2,.,TRBJ2-1,.
TGTGCCAGCACCTTCCTCAGGCTTAGCTCCTACAATGAGCAGTTCTTC,CASTFLRLSSYNEQFF,TRBV7-2,.,TRBJ2-1,.
TGTGCCAGCAGCCAGGGGGATCAGCCCCAGCATTTT,CASSQGDQPQHF,TRBV9,TRBD1,TRBJ1-5,.
TGTGCCAGCAGCCTCCAACAGGGGGAGGGCTACACCTTC,CASSLQQGEGYTF,TRBV3-1/TRBV3-2,TRBD1,TRBJ1-2,.
TGTGCCAGCAGCTTCGGACAGGTGAACTATGGCTACACCTTC,CASSFGQVNYGYTF,TRBV6-5,TRBD1,TRBJ1-2,.
TGTGCCAGCAGTGTTTACTCCCGGGGGAAACTGTTTTTT,CASSVYSRGKLFF,TRBV28,.,TRBJ1-4,.
TGTGCCAGCAGCATCCGGGACGAGCCCTCGAATGAGCAGTTCTTC,CASSIRDEPSNEQFF,TRBV7-3,.,TRBJ2-1,.
TGTGCCAGCGGGTTTTCGGGTTCACCCCTCCACTTT,CASGFSGSPLHF,TRBV6-5,.,TRBJ1-6,.
TGTGCCAGCAGCTCCCGCAAACTAGCGGGAGGACAGCAGTACTTC,CASSSRKLAGGQQYF,TRBV7-2,TRBD2,TRBJ2-7,once
TGTGCCAGCAGTTTAGGTCAGGGCTATGGCTACACCTTC,CASSLGQGYGYTF,TRBV27,.,TRBJ1-2,.
TGTGCCAGCAGTTTCTCCCTGATCCCCGGGACTAGAGCCTACGAGCAGTACTTC,CASSFSLIPGTRAYEQYF,TRBV28,TRBD2,TRBJ2-7,.
TGTGCCAGCAGCGTAGATGGGGGGGCAAACAATGAGCAGTTCTTC,CASSVDGGANNEQFF,TRBV9,.,TRBJ2-1,.
TGTGCCAGCAGTCCCGAACCGACAGGTGGGGATTCACCCCTCCACTTT,CASSPEPTGGDSPLHF,TRBV7-9,.,TRBJ1-6,.
TGTGCCAGCAGCCGGGGGACAGGGGTCTACACCTTC,CASSRGTGVYTF,TRBV9,TRBD1,TRBJ1-2,once
TGCGCCAGCAGTCAAAGAGACCCAGAATATGGTCACGAGCAGTACTTC,CASSQRDPEYGHEQYF,TRBV23-1,.,TRBJ2-7,.